Below are 27 T cell receptor beta chains sequenced from a single sample in a study of blood T cell repertoires in COVID-19. Clones were read by immunoSEQ multiplex PCR, and TCRdb kept only the in-frame ones, dropping some. Among about 38,000 clones listed, roughly 90% were seen once. The sample taken for sequencing was peripheral blood. These receptors were taken from a human donor in a cohort sampled during active COVID-19.

The gene calls are TRBV9 and TRBJ2-4; D unclear. V was cut by 4 bases and J by 0 bases, with 8 bases left in between. This CDR3 region has 14 residues. Germline CDR1 reads SGDLS; CDR2 reads YYNGEE. The CDR3 sequence is CASSKNTAKNIQYF. The CDR3 region has the DNA TGTGCCAGCAGCAAAAACACAGCCAAAAACATTCAGTACTTC.

This chain uses TRBV10-3 with TRBJ1-3; 7 bases line up with TRBD1. CDR3 size: 14 residues. V trimming: 5 bases; J trimming: 4 bases; junction bases outside the gene matches: 5. CDR1 ENHRY and CDR2 SYGVKD come from the germline V gene. The CDR3 DNA is TGTGCCATCAGTACGACAGGGTCAGGAAACACCATATATTTT. Protein sequence: CAISTTGSGNTIYF.

V gene TRBV11-3 combines with J gene TRBJ2-2; 11 positions match TRBD1. The trim removed 4 bases at V and 5 bases at J, leaving 3 bases unmatched. The V gene's germline CDR1 is SGHNT and CDR2 YENEEA. The CDR3 length is 15 residues. CDR3 region: CASSSRDRGTGELFF. Written as DNA, the CDR3 is TGTGCCAGCAGCTCCCGGGACAGGGGGACCGGGGAGCTGTTTTTT.

This clone was seen once. The chain joins TRBV7-2 to TRBJ1-5, with D possibly being TRBD1 (6 bases). The CDR3 sequence is 15 residues long. Per germline, CDR1 SGHTA and CDR2 FQGNSA. V dropped 5 bases and J dropped 3 bases, with 14 bases sitting between them. The CDR3 DNA follows: TGTGCCAGCAGCCCTACAGGGCGCCCCAATCAGCCCCAGCATTTT. It yields the protein CASSPTGRPNQPQHF.

Within the sample, this clone is medium-sized. The chain is built from TRBV13 and TRBJ2-7; 7 bases line up with TRBD1. This CDR3 region has 14 residues. The germline CDR1 and CDR2 sequences are PRHDT and FYEKMQ (reference sequence). With V trimmed by 3 bases and J by 0 bases, 2 bases remained unmatched. For the CDR3, the DNA is TGTGCCAGCAGCTTGACAGGGAACTCCTACGAGCAGTACTTC. Residues: CASSLTGNSYEQYF.

V is TRBV18 and J is TRBJ2-5; 7 positions match TRBD1. Germline assignment: CDR1 KGHSH and CDR2 LQKENI. V shed 3 bases, J shed 1 base, and the junction held 8 bases outside the gene matches. The CDR3 contains 16 residues. CDR3: CASSPRRQGFQETQYF. CDR3 DNA: TGTGCCAGCTCACCTCGGAGACAGGGCTTCCAAGAGACCCAGTACTTC.

J is TRBJ2-5 and V is TRBV5-1, with TRBD2 as a possible D gene (6 bases). Per germline, CDR1 SGHRS and CDR2 YFSETQ. This CDR3 is built from 14 residues. Trimming pared 4 bases from V and 2 bases from J, leaving 12 bases between. This CDR3 reads CASSVSLAQETQYF. The CDR3 nucleotides read TGCGCCAGCAGCGTATCGCTAGCGCAAGAGACCCAGTACTTC.

V usage is TRBV6-5 and J usage is TRBJ2-4; 9 bases align to TRBD1. The CDR3 has 14 amino acids. With 3 bases clipped from V and 5 bases from J, the junction kept 2 bases outside the gene matches. Germline CDR1 reads MNHEY; CDR2 reads SVGAGI. CDR3 loop: CASSYRQGENIQYF. CDR3 DNA: TGTGCCAGCAGTTATCGACAGGGGGAAAACATTCAGTACTTC.

V and J are TRBV3-1 (or the pseudogene TRBV3-2) and TRBJ2-1; a weak D match, TRBD2 (6 bases). This CDR3 has 15 amino acids. V lost 2 bases to trimming and J lost 3 bases, with 11 bases between them. The germline CDR1 and CDR2 sequences are LGHDT and YNNKEL (reference sequence). The CDR3 reads CASSQPGLGYNEQFF. In nucleotides, the CDR3 is TGTGCCAGCAGCCAACCGGGACTTGGCTACAATGAGCAGTTCTTC.

The chain has TRBV5-6 and TRBJ1-2; possible D gene TRBD1, 5 bases. The CDR3 totals 15 residues. CDR1 is SGHDT and CDR2 is YYEEEE in the germline V gene. The ends were cut back, 1 base at V and 6 bases at J, with 16 bases in the middle. CDR3 DNA: TGTGCCAGCAGCTTGCACGCGGGGGGTAGCCATGGCTACACCTTC. This encodes CASSLHAGGSHGYTF.

The rearrangement uses TRBV14 and TRBJ1-6; 8 nucleotides align to TRBD1. Germline lookup yields CDR1 SGHDN and CDR2 FVKESK. This CDR3 contains 15 residues. J was trimmed by 8 bases and V by 1 base; bases with no gene match: 4. CDR3 DNA sequence: TGTGCCAGCAGCCAAGGTCAGGGGGCTTATTCACCCCTCCACTTT. Its translation: CASSQGQGAYSPLHF.

V gene TRBV19 combines with J gene TRBJ2-3, with 14 bases fitting TRBD2. J gave up 2 bases and V 7 bases, and 2 bases lay outside the gene matches. The CDR3 has 15 amino acids. The V gene's germline CDR1 is LNHDA and CDR2 SQIVND (reference sequence). In nucleotides, the CDR3 is TGTGCCAGTACGACTAGCGGGGGGGTCACAGATACGCAGTATTTT. As protein: CASTTSGGVTDTQYF.

The CDR3 sequence: CASSGGQGHEQYF. The CDR3 coding sequence is TGTGCCAGCAGTGGGGGACAGGGGCACGAGCAGTACTTC. The chain combines TRBV2 with TRBJ2-7; 10 bases match TRBD1. CDR3 length equals 13 residues. V trimming: 4 bases; J trimming: 5 bases; junction bases outside the gene matches: 2. The germline V gene has CDR1 SNHLY and CDR2 FYNNEI.

This clone has only a few counts. The gene calls are TRBV4-2 and TRBJ2-2, with D tentatively TRBD2 (6 bases). Germline V CDR1 and CDR2: LGHNA, YNFKEQ. Trimming removed 0 bases from V and 3 bases from J, with 11 bases in between. The CDR3 sequence is 16 residues long. CDR3 residues: CASSQDWRGDTGELFF. The CDR3 nucleotides are TGTGCCAGCAGCCAAGATTGGCGGGGTGACACCGGGGAGCTGTTTTTT.

The V call is TRBV10-1, the J call TRBJ1-1, with 10 bases aligning to TRBD1. The CDR3 spans 15 residues. Germline V gene data show CDR1 as WNHNN and CDR2 as SYGVQD (reference sequence). J lost 4 bases, V lost 0 bases, and 2 bases had no gene match. The CDR3, as DNA: TGCGCCAGCAGTGAGTCAAGGACAGGGGGCACTGAAGCTTTCTTT. Protein sequence: CASSESRTGGTEAFF.

The chain links TRBV5-6 to TRBJ2-3; TRBD2 matches 12 bases. The junction had 9 bases not matched to a gene; V was cut back by 4 bases and J by 3 bases. Germline lookup yields CDR1 SGHDT and CDR2 YYEEEE. The CDR3 is 17 residues long. The CDR3 sequence is CASSRHLTSGRTDTQYF. CDR3 sequence (DNA): TGTGCCAGCAGCCGCCACCTGACTAGCGGGAGAACAGATACGCAGTATTTT.

This clone is a singleton in its sample. The chain combines TRBV9 with TRBJ1-1, with D hard to call. Looked up from germline, CDR1 is SGDLS and CDR2 is YYNGEE. Between the trimmed V and J ends, which lost 4 bases and 1 base, there was a span of 8 bases. This CDR3 contains 13 residues. In nucleotides, the CDR3 is TGTGCCAGCAGCCCCCGTCCGAACACTGAAGCTTTCTTT. Its protein product is CASSPRPNTEAFF.

This clone was seen a few times. The chain joins TRBV3-1 (or the pseudogene TRBV3-2) to TRBJ2-7; D unresolved. V gave up 1 base and J gave up 6 bases, with 7 bases separating them. From germline, CDR1 is LGHDT and CDR2 YNNKEL (reference sequence). The CDR3 is 12 amino acids. The CDR3, as DNA: TGTGCCAGCAGCCAAGGACACTTCGAGCAGTACTTC. The encoded protein is CASSQGHFEQYF.

The chain links TRBV28 to TRBJ1-2; the match to TRBD1 covers 8 bases. This CDR3 is 11 amino acids long. The V and J ends lost 10 bases and 6 bases, in that order; junction bases with no gene match: 4. Germline V gene data show CDR1 as MDHEN and CDR2 as SYDVKM. The CDR3 DNA follows: TGTGCCATCCACAGGGGGGATGGCTACACCTTC. It translates to CAIHRGDGYTF.

The chain joins TRBV7-2 to TRBJ2-6; 12 bases map to TRBD2. After removal of 5 bases from V and 0 bases from J, the junction contained 5 bases not matched to a gene. CDR1 SGHTA and CDR2 FQGNSA come from the germline V gene. This CDR3 has 18 amino acids. CDR3 nucleotides: TGTGCCAGCAGCGTCGGACTAGCGGGGAGCTCTGGGGCCAACGTCCTGACTTTC. Protein: CASSVGLAGSSGANVLTF.

The genes are TRBV20-1 and TRBJ2-1; D is possibly TRBD2 (7 bases). Germline V gene data show CDR1 as DFQATT and CDR2 as SNEGSKA (reference sequence). This CDR3 comprises 11 residues. V was clipped by 5 bases and J by 9 bases, with 11 bases between them. The CDR3 nucleotides are TGCAGTGCTCGGAGGGGGGGTGAGCAGTTCTTC. This encodes CSARRGGEQFF.

This clone was counted only a few times. The genes are TRBV19 and TRBJ1-6, with 9 positions matching TRBD1. Germline trimming cut 1 base from V and 9 bases from J; bases unmatched to any gene: 10. The germline CDR1 and CDR2 sequences are LNHDA and SQIVND (reference sequence). CDR3 length: 17 residues. In nucleotides, the CDR3 is TGTGCCAGTAGTATAGGAGTCGTACAGGGGGCGTTTTCACCCCTCCACTTT. Translating gives CASSIGVVQGAFSPLHF. Combining the CDR3 with reference TRBV19 and TRBJ1-6 gives the whole variable domain DGGITQSPKYLFRKEGQNVTLSCEQNLNHDAMYWYRQDPGQGLRLIYYSQIVNDFQKGDIAEGYSVSREKKESFPLTVTSAQKNPTAFYLCASSIGVVQGAFSPLHFGNGTRLTVT.

About this clone itself: The sample holds other DNA sequences that translate to the same CDR3. The chain couples TRBV7-2 to TRBJ2-1; the match to TRBD2 covers 12 bases. Trimming at V came to 5 bases and at J to 5 bases, leaving 4 bases not matched to a gene. Germline V CDR1 and CDR2: SGHTA, FQGNSA. CDR3 length: 15 residues. The CDR3 loop reads CASSPGLAGNNEQFF. The CDR3 nucleotides are TGTGCCAGCAGCCCCGGACTAGCGGGGAACAATGAGCAGTTCTTC.

This chain uses TRBV4-2 with TRBJ1-5; 11 bases align to TRBD1. The CDR3 is 19 amino acids. The germline CDR1 and CDR2 sequences are LGHNA and YNFKEQ. The J segment lost 0 bases and the V segment lost 3 bases, leaving 10 bases of the junction unmatched. This CDR3 is CASSQDRGRLGYSNQPQHF. The DNA of the CDR3 is TGTGCCAGCAGCCAGGACAGGGGGCGCTTGGGATATAGCAATCAGCCCCAGCATTTT.

The CDR3 DNA follows: TGTGCCAGCAGCTTAGGCGGGAGGGCCGGTGAGCAGTTCTTC. Translating it yields CASSLGGRAGEQFF. This rearrangement joins TRBV7-3 to TRBJ2-1, with 9 bases fitting TRBD2. The J segment lost 9 bases and the V segment lost 2 bases, leaving 5 bases of the junction unmatched. CDR3 length: 14 residues. CDR1 is SGHTA, CDR2 FQGTGA, per germline.

The chain recombines TRBV19 with TRBJ1-2, with D unresolved. The germline V gene encodes CDR1 LNHDA and CDR2 SQIVND (reference sequence). The CDR3 has 14 residues. V lost 3 bases and J 7 bases, leaving 15 bases between the germline ends. CDR3 protein: CASSIGPGFGGYTF. In DNA, the CDR3 is TGTGCCAGTAGTATTGGCCCCGGGTTTGGTGGCTACACCTTC.

The chain carries TRBV9 and TRBJ2-1, with TRBD2 identical over 9 bases. CDR1 and CDR2 (germline): SGDLS, YYNGEE. CDR3 length: 16 amino acids. With 0 bases clipped from V and 3 bases from J, the junction kept 4 bases outside the gene matches. The CDR3 spells CASSVDSGSVYNEQFF. The CDR3 nucleotides read TGTGCCAGCAGCGTAGATAGCGGGAGTGTCTACAATGAGCAGTTCTTC.